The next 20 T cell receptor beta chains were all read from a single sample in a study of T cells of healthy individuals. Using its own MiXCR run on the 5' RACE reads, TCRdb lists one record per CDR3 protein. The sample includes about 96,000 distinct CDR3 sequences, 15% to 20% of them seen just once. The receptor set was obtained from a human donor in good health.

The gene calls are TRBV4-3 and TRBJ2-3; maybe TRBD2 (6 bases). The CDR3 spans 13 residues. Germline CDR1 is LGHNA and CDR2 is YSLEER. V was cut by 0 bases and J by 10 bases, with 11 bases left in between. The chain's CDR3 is CASSQEGWEAQYF. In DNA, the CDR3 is TGCGCCAGCAGCCAAGAAGGGTGGGAGGCGCAGTATTTT.

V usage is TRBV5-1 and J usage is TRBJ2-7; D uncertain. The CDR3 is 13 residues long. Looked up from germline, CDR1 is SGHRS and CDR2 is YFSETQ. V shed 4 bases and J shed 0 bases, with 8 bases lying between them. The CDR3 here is CASSPYSSYEQYF. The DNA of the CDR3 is TGCGCCAGCAGCCCTTATAGCTCCTACGAGCAGTACTTC.

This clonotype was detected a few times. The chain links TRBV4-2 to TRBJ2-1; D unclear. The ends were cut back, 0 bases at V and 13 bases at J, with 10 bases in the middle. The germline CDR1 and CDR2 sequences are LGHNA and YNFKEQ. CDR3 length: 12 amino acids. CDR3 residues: CASSQDLIFQFF. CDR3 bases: TGTGCCAGCAGCCAAGATCTAATCTTCCAGTTCTTC.

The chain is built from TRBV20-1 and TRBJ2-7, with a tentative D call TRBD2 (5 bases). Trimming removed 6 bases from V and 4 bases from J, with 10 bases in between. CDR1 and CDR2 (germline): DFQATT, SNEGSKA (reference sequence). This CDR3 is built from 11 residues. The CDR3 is CSAEGPYEQYF. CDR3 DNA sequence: TGCAGTGCCGAGGGCCCATACGAGCAGTACTTC.

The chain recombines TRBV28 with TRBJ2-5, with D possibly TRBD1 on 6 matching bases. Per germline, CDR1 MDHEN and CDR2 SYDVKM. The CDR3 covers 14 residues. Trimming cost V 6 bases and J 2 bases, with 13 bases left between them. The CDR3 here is CASRSGVIQETQYF. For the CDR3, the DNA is TGTGCCAGCAGGTCAGGGGTGATTCAAGAGACCCAGTACTTC.

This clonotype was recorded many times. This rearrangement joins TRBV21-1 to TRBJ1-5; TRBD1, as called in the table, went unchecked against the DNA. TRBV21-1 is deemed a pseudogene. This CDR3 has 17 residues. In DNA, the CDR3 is TGTGCCAGCAGCAAAGACCAGAGGGACAGGGGCAATCAGCCCCAGCATTTT. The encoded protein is CASSKDQRDRGNQPQHF.

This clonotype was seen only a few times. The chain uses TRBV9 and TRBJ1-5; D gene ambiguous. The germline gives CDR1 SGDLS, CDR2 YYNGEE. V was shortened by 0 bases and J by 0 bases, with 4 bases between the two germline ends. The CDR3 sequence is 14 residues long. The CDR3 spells CASSVGGSNQPQHF. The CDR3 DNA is TGTGCCAGCAGCGTAGGAGGTAGCAATCAGCCCCAGCATTTT. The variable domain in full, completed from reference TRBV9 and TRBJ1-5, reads DSGVTQTPKHLITATGQRVTLRCSPRSGDLSVYWYQQSLDQGLQFLIQYYNGEERAKGNILERFSAQQFPDLHSELNLSSLELGDSALYFCASSVGGSNQPQHFGDGTRLSIL.

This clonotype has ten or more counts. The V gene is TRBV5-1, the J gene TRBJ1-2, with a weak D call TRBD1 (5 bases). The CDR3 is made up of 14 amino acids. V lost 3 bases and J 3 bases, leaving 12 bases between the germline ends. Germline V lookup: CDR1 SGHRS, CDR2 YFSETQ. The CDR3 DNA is TGCGCCAGCAGCTGGACCGGGACCGACTATGGCTACACCTTC. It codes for CASSWTGTDYGYTF.

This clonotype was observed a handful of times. The CDR3 here is CASSVPHPQGSQSPYEQYF. The DNA of the CDR3 is TGTGCCAGCAGCGTCCCACACCCACAGGGTTCCCAGTCCCCCTACGAGCAGTACTTC. The chain joins TRBV9 to TRBJ2-7; possible D gene TRBD1, 6 bases. The CDR3 is 19 amino acids. The germline gives CDR1 SGDLS, CDR2 YYNGEE. V lost 2 bases and J lost 2, with 26 bases in between.

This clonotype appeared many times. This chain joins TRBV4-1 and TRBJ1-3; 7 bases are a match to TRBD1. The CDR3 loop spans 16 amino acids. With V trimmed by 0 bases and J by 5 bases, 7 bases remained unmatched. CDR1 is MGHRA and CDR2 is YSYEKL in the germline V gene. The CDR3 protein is CASSQDRTGARNTIYF. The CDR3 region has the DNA TGCGCCAGCAGCCAAGATCGAACAGGGGCCCGAAACACCATATATTTT.

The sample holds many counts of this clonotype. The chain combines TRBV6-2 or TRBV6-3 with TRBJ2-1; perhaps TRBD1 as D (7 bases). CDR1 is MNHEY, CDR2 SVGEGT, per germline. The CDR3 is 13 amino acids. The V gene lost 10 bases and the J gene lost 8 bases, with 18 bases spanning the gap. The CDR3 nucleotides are TGTGCCACCGCTCAGGGGGGCGGATATGAGCAGTTCTTC. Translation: CATAQGGGYEQFF.

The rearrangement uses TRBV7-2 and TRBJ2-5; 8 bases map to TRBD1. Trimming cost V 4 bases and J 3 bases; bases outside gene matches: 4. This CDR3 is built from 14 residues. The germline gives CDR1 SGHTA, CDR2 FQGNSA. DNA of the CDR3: TGTGCCAGCAGCTCCGACAGGGGAAAAGAGACCCAGTACTTC. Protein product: CASSSDRGKETQYF.

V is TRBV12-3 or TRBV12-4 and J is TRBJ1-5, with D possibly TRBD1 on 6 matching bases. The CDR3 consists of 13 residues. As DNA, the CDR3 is TGTGCGACAGGAGGGGAGAGCAATCAGCCCCAGCATTTT. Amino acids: CATGGESNQPQHF.

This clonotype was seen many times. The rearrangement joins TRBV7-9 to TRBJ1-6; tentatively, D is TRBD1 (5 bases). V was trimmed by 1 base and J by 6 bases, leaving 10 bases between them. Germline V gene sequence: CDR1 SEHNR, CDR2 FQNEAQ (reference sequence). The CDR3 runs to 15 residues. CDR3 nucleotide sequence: TGTGCCAGCAGCTTAGGGTCAGGGAGTAATTCACCCCTCCACTTT. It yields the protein CASSLGSGSNSPLHF.

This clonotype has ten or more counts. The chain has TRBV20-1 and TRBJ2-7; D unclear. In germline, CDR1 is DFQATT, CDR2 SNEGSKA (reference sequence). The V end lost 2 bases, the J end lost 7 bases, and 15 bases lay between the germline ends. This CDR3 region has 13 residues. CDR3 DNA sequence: TGCAGTGCTAGATCTAGTTGGATGAGGGAGCAGTACTTC. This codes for CSARSSWMREQYF.

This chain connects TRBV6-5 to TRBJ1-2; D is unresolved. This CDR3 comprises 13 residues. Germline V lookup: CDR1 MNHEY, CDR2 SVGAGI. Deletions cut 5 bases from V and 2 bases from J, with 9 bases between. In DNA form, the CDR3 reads TGTGCCAGCAGTGAATTGCCCAACTATGGCTACACCTTC. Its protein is CASSELPNYGYTF.

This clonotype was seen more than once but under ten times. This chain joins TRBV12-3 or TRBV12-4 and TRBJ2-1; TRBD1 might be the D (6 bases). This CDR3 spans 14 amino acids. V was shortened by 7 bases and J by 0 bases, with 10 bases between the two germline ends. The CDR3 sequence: CASNQGPSYNEQFF. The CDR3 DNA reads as TGTGCCAGCAATCAGGGGCCCTCCTACAATGAGCAGTTCTTC.

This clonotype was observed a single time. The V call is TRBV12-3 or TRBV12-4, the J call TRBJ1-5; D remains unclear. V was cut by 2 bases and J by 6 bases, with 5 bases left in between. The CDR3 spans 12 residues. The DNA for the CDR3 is TGTGCCAGCAGTTTAATGGGTCAGCCCCAGCATTTT. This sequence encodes CASSLMGQPQHF.

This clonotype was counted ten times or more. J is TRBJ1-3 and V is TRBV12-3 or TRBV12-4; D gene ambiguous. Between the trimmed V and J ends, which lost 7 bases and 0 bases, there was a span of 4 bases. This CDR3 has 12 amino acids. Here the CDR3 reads CASTPSGNTIYF. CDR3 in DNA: TGTGCCAGCACCCCCTCTGGAAACACCATATATTTT.

Written as DNA, the CDR3 is TGTGCCAGCAGTCAAAACTTGGGGGGGGCGATAGCTTTCTTT. Its protein is CASSQNLGGAIAFF. The chain couples TRBV12-3 or TRBV12-4 to TRBJ1-1; tentatively, D is TRBD1 (6 bases). V lost 5 bases and J 10 bases, leaving 20 bases between the germline ends. CDR3 size: 14 residues.